This record covers a single T cell receptor (beta chain). The antigen is not known. Single viable CD3+CD4+CD8-CD45RO+ cells were sorted as the memory CD4+ T cells. The method was immunoSEQ multiplex PCR; TCRdb's version includes in-frame clones alone and lacks a portion of them. Here the sample spans about 92,000 clones, about 80% being singletons. Germline values: CDR1 SGDLS, CDR2 YYNGEE. Trimming removed 0 bases from V and 0 bases from J, with 6 bases in between. This CDR3 is 15 amino acids long. The data derive from a study of memory CD4+ T cells and cytomegalovirus serostatus. Looking at the study overall: Of the healthy Belgian adults, 9 were CMV seropositive and more than 20 seronegative.

Study results and limitations: Each of approximately 70 CMV-associated TCRbeta sequences occurred in one to five individuals.

The specimen was memory CD4+ T cells from blood. V is TRBV9 and J is TRBJ1-4; a possible D gene is TRBD1 (5 bases). The sequence derives from an adult in good health and CMV-seropositive. CDR3 residues: CASSVGTTTNEKLFF. CDR3 bases: TGTGCCAGCAGCGTAGGGACAACAACTAATGAAAAACTGTTTTTT.